A selection of T cell receptor beta chains follows, all from one sample in a study of blood T cell repertoires in COVID-19. Profiling relied on immunoSEQ multiplex PCR, and the TCRdb table lists in-frame clones only, not all of them. The sample lists about 81,000 clones; about 79% were seen once. The sample was peripheral blood. All receptors derive from a woman aged 50 to 65 with acute or convalescent COVID-19. The CDR3 runs from the conserved cysteine through the conserved F or W. A D gene is named only where the DNA matches it firmly. Clone size is shown for a subset of rows, as once, few, many or a class of expanded clone.

>TRBJ1-2|NA|TRBD1|TRBV29-1
CSVQPGQGYGYTF
TGCAGCGTTCAACCGGGACAGGGTTATGGCTACACCTTC
>TRBJ1-3|NA|NA|TRBV28
CASSLSGGGRSGNTIYF
TGTGCCAGCAGTTTATCGGGCGGGGGACGCTCTGGAAACACCATATATTTT
>TRBJ2-5|NA|NA|TRBV27
CASSFAGRQETQYF
TGTGCCAGCAGTTTTGCGGGGCGACAAGAGACCCAGTACTTC
>TRBJ1-5|NA|NA|TRBV5-1
CASSSTGHGEPQHF
TGCGCCAGCAGCTCAACGGGACATGGGGAGCCCCAGCATTTT
>TRBJ2-7|NA|NA|TRBV12-1
CASSLYRTRSWTYEQYF
TGTGCCAGCAGCCTATACAGGACACGATCCTGGACCTACGAGCAGTACTTC
>TRBJ2-5|few|NA|TRBV19
CASSFTTGGVETQYF
TGTGCCAGTAGTTTTACAACAGGTGGAGTAGAGACCCAGTACTTC
>TRBJ1-1|NA|NA|TRBV5-1
CASSPDTSTMNTEAFF
TGCGCCAGCAGCCCGGACACATCTACCATGAACACTGAAGCTTTCTTT
>TRBJ1-2|NA|TRBD1|TRBV7-2
CASSSGQTNYGYTF
TGTGCCAGCAGCTCGGGACAGACTAACTATGGCTACACCTTC
>TRBJ2-7|NA|TRBD1|TRBV4-1
CASSQPTGGSFEQYF
TGCGCCAGCAGCCAACCCACAGGGGGATCCTTCGAGCAGTACTTC
>TRBJ2-1|NA|TRBD2|TRBV18
CASSPGTSGTNEQFF
TGTGCCAGCTCACCCGGGACTAGCGGGACCAATGAGCAGTTCTTC
>TRBJ1-2|NA|TRBD1|TRBV9
CASSNIPGGGIGYTF
TGTGCCAGCAGCAACATACCGGGAGGGGGCATTGGCTACACCTTC
>TRBJ1-1|NA|NA|TRBV6-1
CASSDRDNTEAFF
TGTGCCAGCAGTGACAGGGATAATACTGAAGCTTTCTTT
>TRBJ2-1|once|TRBD2|TRBV2
CASSEALAGGLMDEQFF
TGTGCCAGCAGTGAAGCGCTAGCGGGGGGCCTCATGGATGAGCAGTTCTTC
>TRBJ1-2|few|TRBD1|TRBV28
CASRGAGTGNYGYTF
TGTGCCAGCAGGGGAGCCGGGACAGGGAACTATGGCTACACCTTC
>TRBJ2-5|NA|NA|TRBV7-2
CASSLAYGETQYF
TGTGCCAGCAGCTTAGCGTACGGAGAGACCCAGTACTTC
>TRBJ1-6|few|TRBD1|TRBV7-8
CASSSLQGEGSPLHF
TGTGCCAGCAGCTCGTTACAGGGGGAAGGTTCACCCCTCCACTTT
>TRBJ1-2|NA|NA|TRBV6-2/TRBV6-3
CASSFSYGYTF
TGTGCCAGCAGTTTCAGCTATGGCTACACCTTC
>TRBJ1-2|NA|NA|TRBV5-8
CARGRWDYGYTF
TGTGCCAGGGGCAGGTGGGACTATGGCTACACCTTC
>TRBJ1-2|few|NA|TRBV11-2
CASSNRESYGYTF
TGTGCCAGCAGCAACAGGGAAAGCTATGGCTACACCTTC
>TRBJ1-6|NA|NA|TRBV4-1
CASSPGSSYNSPLHF
TGCGCCAGCAGCCCGGGGAGCTCCTATAATTCACCCCTCCACTTT
>TRBJ1-2|NA|TRBD1|TRBV6-1
CASSARDRGRTNYGYTF
TGTGCCAGCAGTGCTAGGGACAGGGGGCGAACCAACTATGGCTACACCTTC
>TRBJ1-3|few|NA|TRBV5-4
CASSLGGVGNTIYF
TGTGCCAGCAGCTTGGGAGGCGTTGGAAACACCATATATTTT
>TRBJ2-7|NA|NA|TRBV3-1/TRBV3-2
CASSQELPTTEPEQYF
TGTGCCAGCAGCCAAGAACTACCGACGACTGAACCCGAGCAGTACTTC
>TRBJ1-5|NA|NA|TRBV12-3/TRBV12-4
CASRRGPQPQHF
TGTGCCAGCAGGAGAGGGCCTCAGCCCCAGCATTTT
>TRBJ1-2|once|TRBD1|TRBV2
CASSERVSGGNYGYTF
TGTGCCAGCAGTGAAAGGGTTTCAGGGGGTAACTATGGCTACACCTTC
>TRBJ1-2|NA|NA|TRBV24-1
CATSDRGFTYGYTF
TGTGCCACCAGTGATAGGGGGTTCACCTATGGCTACACCTTC
>TRBJ1-2|NA|NA|TRBV4-3
CASSQDPTGNYGYTF
TGCGCCAGCAGCCAAGATCCTACAGGGAACTATGGCTACACCTTC
>TRBJ2-1|NA|TRBD2|TRBV7-2
CASGDSGANEQFF
TGTGCCAGCGGAGATAGCGGGGCAAATGAGCAGTTCTTC
>TRBJ2-5|NA|TRBD2|TRBV7-3
CASSSGVAGGPIGETQYF
TGTGCCAGCAGCTCCGGGGTAGCGGGGGGGCCTATAGGAGAGACCCAGTACTTC
>TRBJ2-1|NA|NA|TRBV5-1
CASSNPDGKIDNEQFF
TGCGCCAGCAGCAACCCAGACGGGAAGATTGACAATGAGCAGTTCTTC
>TRBJ2-7|NA|TRBD2|TRBV27
CASRNFGTSGIYEQYF
TGTGCCAGCAGAAATTTTGGGACTAGCGGGATCTACGAGCAGTACTTC
>TRBJ2-3|NA|TRBD2|TRBV6-5
CASSSGPTSEGGTQYF
TGTGCCAGCAGTTCAGGACCTACTAGCGAGGGAGGTACGCAGTATTTT
>TRBJ2-2|NA|TRBD2|TRBV28
CASSRSGGANTGELFF
TGTGCCAGCAGCCGCTCGGGGGGGGCGAACACCGGGGAGCTGTTTTTT
>TRBJ2-7|NA|TRBD1|TRBV6-5
CASRAQGGSYEQYF
TGTGCCAGCAGAGCACAGGGGGGATCATACGAGCAGTACTTC
>TRBJ1-2|once|TRBD1|TRBV24-1
CATSDSSGTAYGYTF
TGTGCCACCAGTGATTCTTCCGGGACAGCATATGGCTACACCTTC
>TRBJ1-4|NA|TRBD1|TRBV28
CASRPGTALNEKLFF
TGTGCCAGCAGACCAGGGACAGCCCTTAATGAAAAACTGTTTTTT
>TRBJ2-5|NA|NA|TRBV2
CASSTPQETQYF
TGTGCCAGCAGTACTCCTCAAGAGACCCAGTACTTC
>TRBJ2-1|NA|TRBD2|TRBV7-9
CASIHPTSGGLNEQFF
TGTGCCAGCATCCATCCGACTAGCGGGGGCCTCAATGAGCAGTTCTTC
>TRBJ1-4|NA|NA|TRBV5-1
CASSLSGGDARGEKLFF
TGCGCCAGCAGCTTGAGTGGAGGGGACGCCAGAGGGGAAAAACTGTTTTTT
>TRBJ1-1|NA|TRBD1|TRBV5-5
CASSSPTGGETEAFF
TGTGCCAGCAGCAGCCCTACAGGGGGCGAGACTGAAGCTTTCTTT
>TRBJ1-5|few|TRBD1|TRBV12-3/TRBV12-4
CASGQGGQPQHF
TGTGCCAGCGGACAGGGGGGCCAGCCCCAGCATTTT
>TRBJ2-7|few|NA|TRBV9
CASSEGPGGTYEQYF
TGTGCCAGCAGCGAAGGCCCCGGGGGAACCTACGAGCAGTACTTC
>TRBJ1-5|NA|NA|TRBV12-3/TRBV12-4
CASSLAGSQPQHF
TGTGCCAGCAGTTTAGCGGGGAGTCAGCCCCAGCATTTT
>TRBJ2-1|NA|TRBD2|TRBV3-1/TRBV3-2
CASSQELAGVYNEQFF
TGTGCCAGCAGCCAAGAACTAGCGGGGGTGTACAATGAGCAGTTCTTC
>TRBJ2-5|NA|TRBD2|TRBV6-5
CASSYLAGGAETQYF
TGTGCCAGCAGTTACTTAGCGGGGGGGGCAGAGACCCAGTACTTC
>TRBJ1-4|NA|NA|TRBV19
CASSMEGPHEKLFF
TGTGCCAGTAGTATGGAGGGCCCACATGAAAAACTGTTTTTT
>TRBJ2-3|NA|TRBD2|TRBV2
CASRDYGGTDTQYF
TGTGCCAGCAGGGATTACGGGGGGACAGATACGCAGTATTTT
>TRBJ1-2|NA|NA|TRBV2
CASSPRVYGYTF
TGTGCCAGCTCCCCCAGGGTCTATGGCTACACCTTC
>TRBJ2-7|NA|NA|TRBV3-1/TRBV3-2
CASSQDRDVSYEQYF
TGTGCCAGCAGCCAAGATCGGGATGTCTCCTACGAGCAGTACTTC
>TRBJ2-6|NA|NA|TRBV2
CASRQLSGANVLTF
TGTGCCAGTCGACAGCTCTCTGGGGCCAACGTCCTGACTTTC
>TRBJ1-6|NA|NA|TRBV4-1
CASSQDRSGGGLTLHF
TGCGCCAGCAGCCAAGATCGCTCGGGGGGAGGGCTTACCCTCCACTTT
>TRBJ2-3|NA|TRBD2|TRBV10-1
CASSEHSTSGGEGEDTQYF
TGCGCCAGCAGTGAGCACTCGACTAGCGGGGGGGAAGGAGAAGATACGCAGTATTTT
>TRBJ1-2|NA|NA|TRBV5-1
CASSPSGLANYGYTF
TGCGCCAGCAGTCCGTCGGGACTTGCTAACTATGGCTACACCTTC
>TRBJ1-3|NA|NA|TRBV5-6
CASSLGGGSGNTIYF
TGTGCCAGCAGCTTGGGGGGAGGCTCTGGAAACACCATATATTTT
>TRBJ1-1|NA|TRBD1|TRBV6-5
CASSLLGTGEEAFF
TGTGCCAGCAGTCTACTCGGGACAGGGGAAGAAGCTTTCTTT
>TRBJ1-6|few|TRBD1|TRBV6-5
CASSLQGAANSPLHF
TGTGCCAGCAGCCTTCAGGGGGCCGCGAATTCACCCCTCCACTTT
>TRBJ1-2|NA|NA|TRBV6-1
CASSDRVYGYTF
TGTGCCAGCAGTGACAGGGTCTATGGCTACACCTTC
>TRBJ1-1|NA|TRBD1|TRBV24-1
CATSGQGVSSTEAFF
TGTGCCACCAGTGGACAGGGCGTGTCGAGCACTGAAGCTTTCTTT
>TRBJ2-7|NA|NA|TRBV20-1
CSASLLVNEQYF
TGCAGTGCTAGTCTCCTAGTTAACGAGCAGTACTTC